This T cell receptor (beta chain) was retrieved from a study of T-cell memory formation after mild COVID-19. TCRdb re-called the 5' RACE reads through MiXCR, storing one row per CDR3 protein. The sample gives over 350,000 distinct CDR3 sequences, 20% to 25% of which show up once; around 8.1% is in the top ten. With V trimmed by 4 bases and J by 4 bases, 7 bases remained unmatched. This CDR3 has 16 amino acids. Germline lookup yields CDR1 PRHDT and CDR2 FYEKMQ (reference sequence). The V and J genes are TRBV13 and TRBJ2-1, with 10 bases identical to TRBD1. Sequenced sample: PBMCs or a T cell subset sorted from them (not recorded which). The TCR sequence derives from an adult woman who had mild COVID-19 (a few samples of this study predate the infection). Cell type and time point are not known. CDR3 loop: CASSSNRGQGYNEQFF. The CDR3 nucleotides are TGTGCCAGCAGCTCCAACCGGGGACAGGGGTACAATGAGCAGTTCTTC.